A selection of T cell receptor beta chains follows, all from one sample in a study of post-analysis software for immune sequencing data. MiXCR, run by TCRdb on the PCR reads, gives a single entry per CDR3 protein. The sample carries over 700,000 distinct CDR3 sequences, roughly 30% recorded once. The specimen sequenced was blood. These TCRs come from a girl aged 5-17 years with multiple sclerosis. The CDR3 runs from the conserved cysteine through the conserved F or W. Each record gives: clone size, V gene, J gene, D gene, CDR3 protein, CDR3 DNA. The D gene is left open where the match is weak. Not all rows give a size; the values are once, few, many and, for expanded clones, a class.

few	TRBV29-1	TRBJ1-2	-	CSVEDRGNYGYTF	TGCAGCGTTGAAGATCGAGGGAACTATGGCTACACCTTC
-	TRBV28	TRBJ2-7	TRBD2	CASSPLTSARPYGQYF	TGTGCCAGCAGCCCACTGACTAGCGCCCGTCCCTACGGGCAGTACTTC
few	TRBV4-1	TRBJ2-7	-	CASSQEGQIGPYEQYF	TGCGCCAGCAGCCAAGAGGGGCAGATCGGCCCCTACGAGCAGTACTTC
-	TRBV28	TRBJ2-1	-	CASSSMGDSYNEQFF	TGTGCCAGCAGCTCGATGGGGGACTCCTACAATGAGCAGTTCTTC
-	TRBV10-3	TRBJ2-7	TRBD2	CAKGASGNNEQYF	TGTGCCAAAGGGGCTAGCGGAAACAATGAGCAGTACTTC
many	TRBV6-5	TRBJ2-5	-	CASSSLLGPRETQYF	TGTGCCAGCAGTTCCCTACTAGGTCCCCGTGAGACCCAGTACTTC
-	TRBV3-1	TRBJ1-2	-	CASRGSGHYGYTF	TGTGCCAGCAGGGGTTCCGGACACTATGGCTACACCTTC
-	TRBV20-1	TRBJ2-1	-	CSAQGGQWFYNEQFF	TGCAGTGCTCAAGGCGGGCAGTGGTTTTACAATGAGCAGTTCTTC
-	TRBV7-2	TRBJ1-1	-	CASSLVLQWGFTEAFF	TGTGCCAGCAGCTTAGTTTTACAGTGGGGTTTTACTGAAGCTTTCTTT
few	TRBV20-1	TRBJ2-3	-	CSATKDTQYF	TGCAGTGCTACTAAGGATACGCAGTATTTT
few	TRBV4-3	TRBJ2-3	-	CASSQIRGSEVPQYF	TGCGCCAGCAGCCAAATCCGGGGGTCCGAGGTTCCGCAGTATTTT
few	TRBV6-5	TRBJ1-5	TRBD1	CASSLDRGYNQPQHF	TGTGCCAGCAGTTTGGACAGGGGATACAATCAGCCCCAGCATTTT
-	TRBV7-2	TRBJ2-2	-	CASSPANTGERFF	TGTGCCAGCAGCCCCGCGAACACCGGGGAGCGGTTTTTT
-	TRBV20-1	TRBJ1-3	TRBD1	CSASPTGWDNTIYF	TGCAGTGCTAGCCCGACAGGGTGGGACAACACCATATATTTT
-	TRBV11-2	TRBJ2-3	TRBD2	CASTPRGVAGDTQYF	TGTGCCAGCACCCCGCGGGGGGTGGCGGGAGATACGCAGTATTTT
few	TRBV4-3	TRBJ1-1	-	CASSPGRGWETEAFF	TGCGCCAGCAGCCCGGGTCGGGGATGGGAGACTGAAGCTTTCTTT
-	TRBV7-2	TRBJ1-2	-	CASSCPGGIPLYTF	TGTGCCAGCAGCTGCCCGGGGGGTATTCCGCTCTACACCTTC
few	TRBV20-1	TRBJ1-2	TRBD1	CSASLGQGLGGYTF	TGCAGTGCTAGCTTAGGACAGGGGCTTGGGGGCTACACCTTC
-	TRBV28	TRBJ2-3	TRBD2	CASSSVAGGRRTDTQYF	TGTGCCAGCAGTTCGGTAGCGGGAGGGAGAAGGACAGATACGCAGTATTTT
few	TRBV3-1	TRBJ1-1	-	CASSRRSEAFF	TGTGCCAGCAGCCGTAGATCTGAAGCTTTCTTT
few	TRBV9	TRBJ2-2	-	CASNRDQNTGELFF	TGTGCCAGCAATCGAGATCAGAACACCGGGGAGCTGTTTTTT
-	TRBV28	TRBJ1-5	-	CASSWRGTQVRPQHF	TGTGCCAGCAGTTGGCGTGGGACCCAAGTACGGCCCCAGCATTTT
-	TRBV7-9	TRBJ2-7	TRBD1	CASSLGVGLRDRDSYEQYF	TGTGCCAGCAGCTTAGGCGTGGGTCTCCGGGACAGGGACTCCTACGAGCAGTACTTC
-	TRBV28	TRBJ2-5	-	CASSRRGRLEETQYF	TGTGCCAGCAGTCGGCGCGGCAGGTTGGAAGAGACCCAGTACTTC
-	TRBV19	TRBJ2-1	TRBD2	CASSPSGGTRIHEQFF	TGTGCCAGTAGTCCATCCGGGGGGACTAGGATCCATGAGCAGTTCTTC
-	TRBV5-1	TRBJ2-1	TRBD2	CASSLPGGDNEQFF	TGCGCCAGCAGCTTGCCGGGAGGGGACAATGAGCAGTTCTTC
few	TRBV9	TRBJ1-6	-	CASSVESGMSSYNSPLHF	TGTGCCAGCAGCGTAGAGTCAGGGATGAGCTCCTATAATTCACCCCTCCACTTT
-	TRBV15	TRBJ2-5	TRBD2	CATSREKAGDYNEQYF	TGTGCCACCAGCAGAGAGAAGGCGGGAGACTACAATGAGCAGTACTTC
few	TRBV20-1	TRBJ2-6	TRBD1	CSAPADREGSGANVLTF	TGCAGTGCTCCAGCGGACAGGGAAGGATCTGGGGCCAACGTCCTGACTTTC
-	TRBV24-1	TRBJ2-7	TRBD1	CATSEKDRGCSYEQYF	TGTGCCACCAGTGAAAAGGACAGGGGATGCTCCTACGAGCAGTACTTC
few	TRBV12-3/TRBV12-4	TRBJ1-5	-	CASTPMGGGNQPQHF	TGTGCCAGCACCCCCATGGGGGGGGGCAATCAGCCCCAGCATTTT
-	TRBV6-5	TRBJ1-1	-	CASIRGGTEAFF	TGTGCCAGCATTCGGGGGGGTACTGAAGCTTTCTTT
once	TRBV29-1	TRBJ2-5	-	CSVEPGTGEETQYF	TGCAGCGTTGAGCCCGGGACTGGGGAAGAGACCCAGTACTTC
few	TRBV15	TRBJ2-5	-	CATSREGRGPPQETQYF	TGTGCCACCAGCAGAGAGGGTCGAGGTCCGCCACAAGAGACCCAGTACTTC
few	TRBV27	TRBJ2-5	TRBD1	CASRTGGVKTQYF	TGTGCCAGTCGAACAGGGGGAGTGAAGACCCAGTACTTC
-	TRBV20-1	TRBJ2-3	TRBD2	CSAILSGGTTSTDTQYF	TGCAGTGCTATTTTAAGCGGGGGGACCACTAGCACAGATACGCAGTATTTT
few	TRBV27	TRBJ2-7	-	CASRLALLANSYEQYF	TGTGCCAGCAGGCTCGCCCTCCTAGCGAACTCCTACGAGCAGTACTTC
-	TRBV14	TRBJ2-1	-	CASSQDESVANNEQFF	TGTGCCAGCAGCCAAGACGAAAGCGTGGCGAACAATGAGCAGTTCTTC
-	TRBV20-1	TRBJ2-5	-	CSARDWKPPPGTQYF	TGCAGTGCTAGAGACTGGAAACCCCCCCCGGGGACCCAGTACTTC
-	TRBV7-8	TRBJ1-1	-	CASSAGKAEAFF	TGTGCCAGCAGCGCCGGAAAGGCTGAAGCTTTCTTT
-	TRBV7-9	TRBJ1-2	TRBD1	CASSLADRNNYGYTF	TGTGCCAGCAGCTTAGCGGACAGGAATAACTATGGCTACACCTTC
-	TRBV7-2	TRBJ1-1	-	CASSLAGPTGTEAFF	TGTGCCAGCAGCTTGGCCGGACCTACGGGCACTGAAGCTTTCTTT
-	TRBV20-1	TRBJ1-1	-	CSAPRPEAFF	TGCAGTGCTCCTCGACCTGAAGCTTTCTTT
few	TRBV20-1	TRBJ2-7	-	CSARDGARSAPEQYF	TGCAGTGCTAGAGATGGGGCTAGAAGTGCCCCCGAGCAGTACTTC
-	TRBV5-1	TRBJ2-1	TRBD1	CASSGGQGSASSYNEQFF	TGCGCCAGCAGCGGGGGACAGGGGTCGGCTAGCTCCTACAATGAGCAGTTCTTC